This T cell receptor (beta chain) came from a study of blood T cell repertoires in COVID-19. The CDR3 runs 16 residues. The ends were cut back, 2 bases at V and 6 bases at J, with 17 bases in the middle. Germline V CDR1 and CDR2: SGHVS, FQNEAQ. Profiling relied on immunoSEQ multiplex PCR, and the TCRdb table lists in-frame clones only, not all of them. The repertoire includes 150,000 to 200,000 clones, 65% to 90% of them detected once, and roughly 6.4% sits in the top ten. Sequenced: peripheral blood. The TCR comes from a woman in her thirties or forties with COVID-19, enrolled during active disease. This sequence joins TRBV7-8 and TRBJ1-5; TRBD1 might be the D (6 bases). The CDR3 region has the DNA TGTGCCAGCAGCTTACACAAGGGGGGGTTCCGTCAGCCCCAGCATTTT. Protein sequence: CASSLHKGGFRQPQHF.